This T cell receptor beta chain came from a study of T cells in Graves' hyperthyroidism and ophthalmopathy (dated by TCRdb to between 2019 and 2020). Concerning the study at large: Peripheral blood was collected at initial diagnosis, before any treatment. The paper reports TCR Vbeta CDR3 sequencing of 135 peripheral blood samples: 40 or so ophthalmopathy, fewer than 85 hyperthyroidism and approximately 17 progressor patients. The 90 to 100 discovery patients were randomly split 7:3 into training and test sets. Thyroid tissue and blood T-cell repertoires from about six Graves' hyperthyroidism patients were also compared in the study. After blood sampling, hyperthyroidism patients were treated with methimazole at a starting dose of 30 mg daily, and ophthalmopathy patients were treated with high-dose intravenous methylprednisolone. To identify TCR V-J signatures that set the groups apart, the researchers used a discovery cohort of approximately 98 patients, made up of 40 to 45 with Graves' ophthalmopathy and 57 with stable Graves' hyperthyroidism. An independent validation cohort of about 20 hyperthyroidism patients and 17 patients who later progressed to ophthalmopathy tested prospective prediction of ophthalmopathy.

TCR beta CDR3 regions were amplified from RNA transcripts. The first round of RT-PCR for the TCR CDR3 was performed with the HTBI primer set and the Qiagen OneStep RT-PCR kit. Libraries were constructed in a second round of multiplex PCR, after which size selection and purification were carried out. Paired-end sequencing of the libraries was performed with 100 bp reads on an Illumina HiSeq2000. For the original study's pipeline: Raw data were processed with SOAPnuke, discarding reads with adapters, uncalled bases, mean Phred below 15, or no exact constant-primer or identifier match. COPE v1.2.5 was used to merge high-quality paired reads, and clonotypes were defined as unique nucleotide sequences. Clonotypes were aligned to IMGT TRBV, TRBD and TRBJ reference segments using MiTCR v1.1. Only V-J combinations with frequency above 0.0001, covering 99% to 99.2% of repertoires, were analysed. A TCS score was defined as the ratio between F50 (clonal expansion) and ExV (chaos), using BLOSUM62-based TCRdist between CDR3 peptides within each V-J. Welch's t-statistics and random forest reduced roughly 540 V-J features to 13, which were used in a naive Bayes classifier (R e1071). Using fastp at Q25 and MiXCR, TCRdb reprocessed the public reads and kept productive beta chains. A single entry per CDR3 protein holds the most common genes and DNA from its merged rows. The authors' filters were not applied to this entry. The sample table contains about 300,000 distinct CDR3 sequences; only one count was recorded for around a fifth of them. The ten largest clones take up about 35% of the sample.

What the work shows at the level of the full study, not this receptor alone: Blood samples also contained most of the expanded thyroid clonotypes (frequency above 0.001), which suggests that blood repertoires may reflect thyroid immune responses. No statistical method was used to fix the sample size in advance, and group allocation was not hidden from the investigators. Ophthalmopathy was separated from stable hyperthyroidism by a 13 V-J signature model, with over 85% sensitivity and roughly 81% specificity obtained in cross-validation and 80%/75% obtained in testing. In validation, progression to ophthalmopathy was predicted by the model with 70.59% sensitivity and roughly 76% specificity, a median of about 6.4 months before onset.

In the ophthalmopathy patients, disease was moderately to severely active, with a Clinical Activity Score of 3 or more, a NOSPECS grade of 4 or more, and a duration of less than 3 months. Any patient with an uncontrolled infection, another autoimmune disease, pregnancy or lactation was excluded. Clinical symptoms, serum thyroxine and TRAb, thyroid ultrasound, and orbital computed tomography formed the basis for the diagnoses. Ficoll-Paque density gradient centrifugation was used to isolate PBMCs from about 10 ml of fresh peripheral blood. Trizol reagent was used to extract total RNA, and RNA quality was then checked on an Agilent 2100 Bioanalyzer. Comment on this clonotype: Its antigen is not yet known. One base away there is no much larger clone; base qualities are not given.

This TCR came from a man over 45 with Graves' ophthalmopathy. Material: blood.

The nucleotide sequence reads TGCGCCAGCAGCGCGGGACTAGCGGGAGGGCCTGGGAATGAGCAGTTCTTC. It codes for CASSAGLAGGPGNEQFF. Rearrangement joined TRBV5-1 to TRBJ2-1; 16 nucleotides in the junction match TRBD2. The CDR3, from cysteine to phenylalanine, totals 17 residues. Only the CDR3 part of the read is kept: 51 bases, read in frame from the first base. At the junction V is shortened by 4 bases and J by 7 bases; bases outside the gene matches: 8. CDR1 SGHRS and CDR2 YFSETQ were looked up in the germline V gene. The reference TRBV5-1 and TRBJ2-1 proteins fill in what lies around the CDR3, so the full variable domain reads KAGVTQTPRYLIKTRGQQVTLSCSPISGHRSVSWYQQTPGQGLQFLFEYFSETQRNKGNFPGRFSGRQFSNSRSEMNVSTLELGDSALYLCASSAGLAGGPGNEQFFGPGTRLTVL.